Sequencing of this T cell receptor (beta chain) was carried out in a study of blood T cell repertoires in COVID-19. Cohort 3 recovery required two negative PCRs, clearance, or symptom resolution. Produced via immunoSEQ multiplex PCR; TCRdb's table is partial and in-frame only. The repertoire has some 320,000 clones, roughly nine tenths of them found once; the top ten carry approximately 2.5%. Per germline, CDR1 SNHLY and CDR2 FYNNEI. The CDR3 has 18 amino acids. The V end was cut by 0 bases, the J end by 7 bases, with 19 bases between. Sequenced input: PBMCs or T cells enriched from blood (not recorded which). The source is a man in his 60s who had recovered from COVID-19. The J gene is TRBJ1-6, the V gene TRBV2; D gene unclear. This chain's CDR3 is CASSEARTSSVYNSPLHF. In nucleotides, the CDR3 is TGTGCCAGCAGTGAAGCTCGGACTTCAAGCGTCTACAATTCACCCCTCCACTTT.